This TCR beta chain was sequenced during a study of Ad26.COV2.S vaccination and SARS-CoV-2 variants. Findings and limits, study-wide: TCR breadth and depth analyses may have underestimated total T cell responses. Responses of spike-specific T cells (both CD8+ and CD4+) reportedly showed substantial breadth after vaccination.

CDR3 length equals 16 residues. Losses at the gene ends were 0 bases for V and 7 bases for J; bases not matched to a gene: 7. Germline CDR1 reads LGHNA; CDR2 reads YSLEER. This table comes from immunoSEQ multiplex PCR, and its TCRdb copy is limited to in-frame clones, with some not included. The sample includes about 460,000 clones, 89% of them seen just once. Stated treatment: around 19 received Ad26.COV2.S at low or high dose, single or two shots; several received placebo; per-sample allocation not given. At day 63 after the first vaccine or placebo injection, samples were drawn. Adults aged 18-55 years in Boston included the donor. An Ad26 vector expressing Wuhan-strain SARS-CoV-2 spike constituted the vaccine. Details on this clone: The antigen is unknown.

This clonotype originated in a person between 18 and 65 years old who received the Ad26.COV2.S COVID-19 vaccine or a placebo. The sequenced sample was peripheral blood, obtained in a trial of Ad26.COV2.S vaccine versus placebo. The chain recombines TRBV4-3 with TRBJ1-5; 9 bases agree with TRBD1. The CDR3 here is CASSQDLGQGYQPQHF. Here the CDR3 DNA reads TGCGCCAGCAGCCAAGACTTGGGACAGGGTTACCAGCCCCAGCATTTT.